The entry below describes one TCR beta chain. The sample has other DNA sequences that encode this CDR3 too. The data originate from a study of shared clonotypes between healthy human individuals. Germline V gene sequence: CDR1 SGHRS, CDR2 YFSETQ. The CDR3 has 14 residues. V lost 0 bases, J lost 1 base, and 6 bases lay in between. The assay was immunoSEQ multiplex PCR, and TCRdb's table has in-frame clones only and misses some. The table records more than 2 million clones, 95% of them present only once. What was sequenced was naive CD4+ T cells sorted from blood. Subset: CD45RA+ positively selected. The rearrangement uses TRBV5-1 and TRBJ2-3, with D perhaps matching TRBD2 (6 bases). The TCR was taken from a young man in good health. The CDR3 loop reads CASSLVAGTDTQYF. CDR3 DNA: TGCGCCAGCAGCTTGGTAGCGGGCACAGATACGCAGTATTTT.